This T cell receptor (beta chain) was found in a study of OX40 agonist ivuxolimab in advanced cancers. Per germline, CDR1 MNHEY and CDR2 SMNVEV (reference sequence). This CDR3 is built from 14 residues. V gave up 5 bases and J gave up 3 bases, with 13 bases separating them. The data were produced by immunoSEQ multiplex PCR, yet TCRdb's version contains in-frame clones alone and is incomplete. The sample lists some 65,000 clones, about 88% occurring once. With respect to this clone: Antigen: not known.

Study findings and constraints: Clonal expansion from baseline to week 6 occurred in both CD4+ and CD8+ T cells.

The specimen comprised CD4+ or CD8+ T cells sorted from blood, sampled in a trial of the OX40 agonist ivuxolimab. The receptor comes from an adult with an advanced solid tumor such as melanoma, head and neck, liver or kidney cancer. This chain links TRBV27 with TRBJ1-1; unclear D gene. CDR3 residues: CASSPLDGYTEAFF. CDR3 bases: TGTGCCAGCAGTCCACTGGACGGTTACACTGAAGCTTTCTTT.